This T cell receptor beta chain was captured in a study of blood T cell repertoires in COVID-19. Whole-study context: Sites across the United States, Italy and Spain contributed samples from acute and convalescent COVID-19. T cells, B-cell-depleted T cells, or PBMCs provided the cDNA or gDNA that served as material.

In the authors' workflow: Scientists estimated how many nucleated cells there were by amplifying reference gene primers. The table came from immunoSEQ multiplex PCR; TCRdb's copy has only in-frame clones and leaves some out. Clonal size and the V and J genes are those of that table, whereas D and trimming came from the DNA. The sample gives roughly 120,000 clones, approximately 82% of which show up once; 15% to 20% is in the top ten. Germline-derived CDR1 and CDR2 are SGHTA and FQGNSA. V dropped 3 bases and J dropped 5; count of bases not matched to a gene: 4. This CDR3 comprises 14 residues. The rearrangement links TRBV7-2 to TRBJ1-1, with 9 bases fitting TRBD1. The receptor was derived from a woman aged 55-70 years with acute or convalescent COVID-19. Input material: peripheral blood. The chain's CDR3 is CASSLTTGGTEAFF. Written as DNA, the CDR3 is TGTGCCAGCAGCTTGACGACAGGGGGGACTGAAGCTTTCTTT. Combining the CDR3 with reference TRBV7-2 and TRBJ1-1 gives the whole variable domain GAGVSQSPSNKVTEKGKDVELRCDPISGHTALYWYRQSLGQGLEFLIYFQGNSAPDKSGLPSDRFSAERTGGSVSTLTIQRTQQEDSAVYLCASSLTTGGTEAFFGQGTRLTVV.